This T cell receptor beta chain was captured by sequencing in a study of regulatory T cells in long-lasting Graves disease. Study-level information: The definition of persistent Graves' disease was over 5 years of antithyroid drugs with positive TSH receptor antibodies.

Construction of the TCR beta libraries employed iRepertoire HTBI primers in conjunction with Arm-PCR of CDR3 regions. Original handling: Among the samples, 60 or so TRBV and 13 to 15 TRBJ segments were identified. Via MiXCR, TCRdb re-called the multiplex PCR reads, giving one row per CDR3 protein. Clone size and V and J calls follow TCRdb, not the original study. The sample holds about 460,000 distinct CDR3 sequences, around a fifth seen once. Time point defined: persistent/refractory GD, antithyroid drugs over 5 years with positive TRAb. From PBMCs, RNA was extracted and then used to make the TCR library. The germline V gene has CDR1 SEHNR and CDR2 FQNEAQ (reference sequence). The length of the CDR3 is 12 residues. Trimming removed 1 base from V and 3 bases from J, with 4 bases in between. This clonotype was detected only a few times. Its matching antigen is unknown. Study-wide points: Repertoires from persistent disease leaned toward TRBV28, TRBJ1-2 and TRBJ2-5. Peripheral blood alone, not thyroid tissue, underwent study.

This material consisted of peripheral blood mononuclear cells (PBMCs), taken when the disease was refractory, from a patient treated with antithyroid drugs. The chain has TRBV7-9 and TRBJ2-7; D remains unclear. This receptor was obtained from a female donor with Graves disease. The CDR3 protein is CASSLEYYEQYF. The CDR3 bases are TGTGCCAGCAGCTTAGAATACTACGAGCAGTACTTC.